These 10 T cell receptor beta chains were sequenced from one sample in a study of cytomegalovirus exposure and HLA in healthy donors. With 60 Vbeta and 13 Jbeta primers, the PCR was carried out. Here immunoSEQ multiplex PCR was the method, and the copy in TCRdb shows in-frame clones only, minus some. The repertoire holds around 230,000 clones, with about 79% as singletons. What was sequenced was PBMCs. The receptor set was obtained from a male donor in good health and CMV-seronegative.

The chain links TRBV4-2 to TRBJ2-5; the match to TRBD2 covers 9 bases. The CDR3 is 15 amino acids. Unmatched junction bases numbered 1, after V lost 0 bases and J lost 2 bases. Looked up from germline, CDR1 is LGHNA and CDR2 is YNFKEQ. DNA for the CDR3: TGTGCCAGCAGCCAAGATCTAGCGGGACAAGAGACCCAGTACTTC. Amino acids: CASSQDLAGQETQYF.

The DNA for the CDR3 is TGTGCCAGCAGTTTATGGGCGGGCGGAGACACTGAAGCTTTCTTT. As protein: CASSLWAGGDTEAFF. V usage is TRBV28 and J usage is TRBJ1-1; D gene ambiguous. This CDR3 spans 15 amino acids. Trimming took off 0 bases at V and 3 bases at J, with 11 bases between the two ends. CDR1 and CDR2 (germline): MDHEN, SYDVKM.

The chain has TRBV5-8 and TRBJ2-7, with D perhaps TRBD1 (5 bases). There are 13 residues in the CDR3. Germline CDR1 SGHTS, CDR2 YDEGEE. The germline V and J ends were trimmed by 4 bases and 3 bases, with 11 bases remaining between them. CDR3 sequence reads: CASSEDRHYEQYF. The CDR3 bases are TGTGCCAGCAGCGAAGACAGACACTACGAGCAGTACTTC.

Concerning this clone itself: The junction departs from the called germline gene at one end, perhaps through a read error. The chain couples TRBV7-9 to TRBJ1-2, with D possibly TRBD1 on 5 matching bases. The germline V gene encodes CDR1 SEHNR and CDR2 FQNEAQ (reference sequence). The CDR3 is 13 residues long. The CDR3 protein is CSSSQGQGYGYTF. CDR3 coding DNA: TGTTCCAGCAGCCAAGGCCAGGGCTATGGCTACACCTTC.

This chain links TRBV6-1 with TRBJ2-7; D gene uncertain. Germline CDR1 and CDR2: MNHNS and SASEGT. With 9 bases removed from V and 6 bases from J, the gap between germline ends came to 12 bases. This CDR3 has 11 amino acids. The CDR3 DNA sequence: TGTGCCAGTAGGGAACTCCTCGAGCAGTACTTC. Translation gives CASRELLEQYF.

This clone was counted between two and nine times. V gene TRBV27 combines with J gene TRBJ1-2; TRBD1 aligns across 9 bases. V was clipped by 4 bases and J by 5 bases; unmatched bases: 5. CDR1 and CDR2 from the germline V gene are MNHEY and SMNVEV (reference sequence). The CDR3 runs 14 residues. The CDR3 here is CASSYTGGAYGYTF. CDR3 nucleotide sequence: TGTGCCAGCAGTTATACAGGGGGCGCTTATGGCTACACCTTC.

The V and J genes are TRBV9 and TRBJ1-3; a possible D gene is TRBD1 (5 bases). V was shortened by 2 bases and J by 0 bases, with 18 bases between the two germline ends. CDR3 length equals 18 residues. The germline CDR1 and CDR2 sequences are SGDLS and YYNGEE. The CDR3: CASSVGLLGLTSGNTIYF. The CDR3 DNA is TGTGCCAGCAGCGTGGGTCTATTGGGACTCACCTCTGGAAACACCATATATTTT.

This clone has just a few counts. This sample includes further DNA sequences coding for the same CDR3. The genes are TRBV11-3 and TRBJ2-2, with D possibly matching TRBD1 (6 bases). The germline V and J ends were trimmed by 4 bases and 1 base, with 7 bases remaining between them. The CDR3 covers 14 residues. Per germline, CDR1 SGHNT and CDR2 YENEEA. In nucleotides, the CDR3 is TGTGCCAGCAGCTCGGGACAGAACACCGGGGAGCTGTTTTTT. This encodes CASSSGQNTGELFF.

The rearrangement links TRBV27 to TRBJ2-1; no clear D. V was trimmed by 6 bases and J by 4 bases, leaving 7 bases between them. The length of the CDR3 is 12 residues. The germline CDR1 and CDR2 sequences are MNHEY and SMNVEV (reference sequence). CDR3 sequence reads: CASRTFYNEQFF. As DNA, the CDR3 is TGTGCCAGCAGGACTTTTTACAATGAGCAGTTCTTC.

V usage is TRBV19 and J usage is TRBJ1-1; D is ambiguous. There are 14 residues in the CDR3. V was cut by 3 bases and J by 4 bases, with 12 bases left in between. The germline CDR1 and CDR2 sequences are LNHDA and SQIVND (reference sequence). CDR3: CASSIVSGSTEAFF. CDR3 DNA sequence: TGTGCCAGTAGTATCGTATCCGGTAGCACTGAAGCTTTCTTT. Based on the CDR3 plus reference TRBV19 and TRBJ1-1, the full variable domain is DGGITQSPKYLFRKEGQNVTLSCEQNLNHDAMYWYRQDPGQGLRLIYYSQIVNDFQKGDIAEGYSVSREKKESFPLTVTSAQKNPTAFYLCASSIVSGSTEAFFGQGTRLTVV.